This T cell receptor beta chain originates from a study of chemoradiotherapy in HPV16-positive cancers. Broader study findings: HPV-responsive T-cell expansion during chemoradiotherapy was linked to improved recurrence-free survival in HPV16-positive patients. HPV-specific T cells were functionally defined from only a couple of HPV16-positive patients. Non-HPV-specific T cells did not expand in tumors during treatment, whereas candidate HPV-specific clones and E7-related motifs did.

The sample holds one count of this clone. Its specificity is unknown. Repeated repertoire sampling spanned the course of chemoradiotherapy. The repertoire was sequenced with immunoSEQ multiplex PCR; TCRdb's copy has only in-frame clones and lacks some. Among some 10,000 clones, 80% to 95% were seen once, and the ten largest hold over 1.5%. CDR1 and CDR2 (germline): LGHNT, FRNRAP. Unmatched junction bases numbered 19, after V lost 0 bases and J lost 3 bases. This CDR3 comprises 20 residues. V usage is TRBV12-5 and J usage is TRBJ2-7, with 8 bases matching TRBD1. Sequences were derived from blood, sampled from a patient who underwent chemoradiotherapy. The clonotype comes from a human donor with HPV-associated anogenital cancer. CDR3 residues: CASGLVQSFIQGDPLYEQYF. CDR3 nucleotides: TGTGCTAGTGGTTTGGTCCAAAGCTTCATACAGGGGGACCCTCTCTACGAGCAGTACTTC.